Listed below are T cell receptor beta chains from one sample, sequenced in a study of naive and memory T cell subsets. In TCRdb, the 5' RACE reads were re-called with MiXCR into one record per CDR3 protein. The table shows about 62,000 distinct CDR3 sequences, with approximately 8% occurring only once. The receptor source for this set is a female donor in good health. Both conserved end residues are part of each CDR3. A D gene is named only where the DNA matches it firmly. Clone size is given for some rows only: seen once, a few or many times, or a class if the clone is expanded.

TRBV30	TRBD1	TRBJ1-1	.	CAWNGQGNTEAFF	TGTGCCTGGAATGGACAGGGAAACACTGAAGCTTTCTTT
TRBV12-3/TRBV12-4	.	TRBJ2-7	.	CASSWSSYEQYF	TGTGCCAGCAGTTGGAGCTCCTACGAGCAGTACTTC
TRBV29-1	TRBD1	TRBJ1-2	many	CSVEDRGQNGYTF	TGCAGCGTTGAGGACAGGGGGCAGAATGGCTACACCTTC
TRBV7-6	.	TRBJ2-5	many	CASSTGGEETQYF	TGTGCCAGCAGCACCGGGGGAGAAGAGACCCAGTACTTC
TRBV5-1	TRBD1	TRBJ2-3	many	CASSLGGQAPPDTQYF	TGCGCCAGCAGCTTGGGAGGACAGGCACCACCAGATACGCAGTATTTT
TRBV9	.	TRBJ1-1	few	CASTTPRSFGDEAFF	TGTGCCAGCACCACTCCTCGTTCTTTTGGGGATGAAGCTTTCTTT
TRBV24-1	.	TRBJ2-5	.	CATSDSASRQETQYF	TGTGCCACCAGTGATAGCGCCAGTCGCCAAGAGACCCAGTACTTC
TRBV6-1	TRBD1	TRBJ1-1	many	CASSEVGQGPNTEAFF	TGTGCCAGCAGTGAAGTGGGACAGGGTCCGAACACTGAAGCTTTCTTT
TRBV7-2	.	TRBJ1-2	many	CASSGRETVKGYTF	TGTGCCAGCAGCGGGCGTGAGACCGTTAAGGGCTACACCTTC
TRBV29-1	.	TRBJ1-5	.	CSVAIGNQPQHF	TGCAGCGTTGCTATCGGCAATCAGCCCCAGCATTTT
TRBV7-9	TRBD2	TRBJ2-1	many	CASSSTSGTPGEQFF	TGTGCCAGCAGCTCTACTAGCGGGACCCCCGGAGAGCAGTTCTTC
TRBV28	.	TRBJ1-3	many	CASSSSHYRRRSRFGGNTIYF	TGTGCCAGCAGTTCCTCTCATTATCGGCGGAGGTCCCGCTTTGGCGGAAACACCATATATTTT
TRBV7-9	TRBD2	TRBJ2-1	many	CASSLLAGSDNEQFF	TGTGCCAGCAGCTTACTAGCGGGATCGGACAATGAGCAGTTCTTC
TRBV19	.	TRBJ1-2	.	CASSIGGRGYGYTF	TGTGCCAGTAGTATCGGGGGCAGGGGCTATGGCTACACCTTC
TRBV12-3/TRBV12-4	TRBD1	TRBJ1-1	many	CASTRGQIGTEAFF	TGTGCCAGCACCAGGGGACAGATTGGGACTGAAGCTTTCTTT
TRBV28	.	TRBJ1-5	many	CASSSQGYQPQHF	TGTGCCAGCAGTTCCCAGGGCTATCAGCCCCAGCATTTT
TRBV29-1	.	TRBJ2-3	.	CSVRARRGADTQYF	TGCAGCGTTCGAGCGCGACGAGGCGCAGATACGCAGTATTTT
TRBV6-1	.	TRBJ2-1	many	CASSETSEQFF	TGTGCCAGCAGTGAAACCTCCGAGCAGTTCTTC
TRBV13	TRBD1	TRBJ2-1	many	CASSPPGTGESEQFF	TGTGCCAGCAGCCCACCCGGGACAGGGGAGAGTGAGCAGTTCTTC
TRBV29-1	.	TRBJ2-1	.	CSALRSDHGQFF	TGCAGCGCCCTTAGGTCAGACCATGGGCAGTTCTTC
TRBV2	TRBD2	TRBJ2-1	.	CAKTRGLGVTSSYNEQFF	TGTGCCAAGACCCGGGGACTAGGCGTGACAAGCTCCTACAATGAGCAGTTCTTC
TRBV19	.	TRBJ2-1	few	CASSLLAVGPYNEQFF	TGTGCCAGTAGTCTCCTCGCCGTGGGCCCATACAATGAGCAGTTCTTC
TRBV20-1	.	TRBJ2-2	many	CSATSFPTGELFF	TGCAGTGCTACCTCCTTTCCCACCGGGGAGCTGTTTTTT
TRBV9	TRBD2	TRBJ2-7	few	CASTRAGLAYNEQYF	TGTGCCAGCACCCGGGCGGGACTAGCTTACAACGAGCAGTACTTC
TRBV20-1	.	TRBJ2-7	many	CSAKAGGQDYEQYF	TGCAGTGCTAAGGCCGGGGGGCAAGACTACGAGCAGTACTTC
TRBV5-1	.	TRBJ1-1	.	CASSLGGARVNTEAFF	TGCGCCAGCAGCTTGGGGGGGGCGCGGGTGAACACTGAAGCTTTCTTT
TRBV5-4	.	TRBJ2-5	many	CASTSSETQYF	TGTGCCAGCACCTCCTCGGAGACCCAGTACTTC
TRBV6-6	.	TRBJ2-7	few	CASRPRGPFYEQYF	TGTGCCAGCAGACCCAGGGGACCTTTTTACGAGCAGTACTTC
TRBV19	.	TRBJ1-1	.	CASLSRAGATPEAFF	TGTGCCAGCCTATCCCGCGCGGGGGCAACCCCTGAAGCTTTCTTT
TRBV29-1	.	TRBJ2-2	many	CSVETPYGAGELFF	TGCAGCGTTGAGACACCTTATGGTGCCGGGGAGCTGTTTTTT
TRBV7-2	TRBD2	TRBJ2-1	few	CASSISGNEQFF	TGTGCCAGCAGCATTAGCGGGAATGAGCAGTTCTTC
TRBV18	TRBD1	TRBJ1-1	.	CASSPQTGDTEAFF	TGTGCCAGCTCACCCCAAACAGGGGACACTGAAGCTTTCTTT
TRBV25-1	.	TRBJ2-1	many	CASSEWGSGLNNEQFF	TGTGCCAGCAGTGAATGGGGGAGCGGGCTTAACAATGAGCAGTTCTTC
TRBV9	TRBD2	TRBJ2-7	many	CASSVTSGLNEQYF	TGTGCCAGCAGCGTGACTAGCGGGCTGAACGAGCAGTACTTC
TRBV11-2	TRBD1	TRBJ1-1	many	CASSLRTGEMTEAFF	TGTGCCAGCAGCTTAAGGACAGGGGAAATGACTGAAGCTTTCTTT
TRBV29-1	.	TRBJ1-4	few	CSVEAGPNEKLFF	TGCAGCGTTGAAGCAGGCCCTAATGAAAAACTGTTTTTT
TRBV3-1	.	TRBJ1-5	.	CASSQGPVSNQPQHF	TGTGCCAGCAGCCAAGGACCCGTGAGCAATCAGCCCCAGCATTTT
TRBV7-3	.	TRBJ1-1	many	CASSLGYNTEAFF	TGTGCCAGCAGCTTAGGTTACAACACTGAAGCTTTCTTT